The next 9 T cell receptor beta chains were all read from a single sample in a study of blood T cells in healthy people across ages. The second PCR ran about 6 to 11 cycles with a sample-barcoded 5' primer and J-beta primers. TCRdb reanalysed the 5' RACE reads using MiXCR and keeps one entry per CDR3 protein. The repertoire holds roughly 1.5 million distinct CDR3 sequences, about 45% seen once, with around 4% in the top ten. The sample taken for sequencing was blood. The origin of the receptors is a woman under 30 in good health.

In the case of this clonotype: It may be a read error: a sequence one base away is much more abundant. V gene TRBV12-3 or TRBV12-4 combines with J gene TRBJ1-2; D gene ambiguous. This CDR3 is built from 12 residues. DNA for the CDR3: TGTGCCCGCAGTTTAACCGCCTATGGCTACACCTTC. It translates to CARSLTAYGYTF.

V and J are TRBV29-1 and TRBJ1-6; no definite D call. The V and J ends lost 7 bases and 10 bases respectively, with 14 bases between them. This CDR3 has 12 amino acids. Germline V lookup: CDR1 SQVTM, CDR2 ANQGSEA. CDR3 DNA sequence: TGCAGCGAGAGGCAGAGAAGCTCACCCCTCCACTTT. Amino acids: CSERQRSSPLHF.

The chain uses TRBV7-9 and TRBJ2-4, with 9 nucleotides matching TRBD1. J lost 2 bases, V lost 4 bases, and 3 bases had no gene match. The CDR3 is 15 residues long. Germline lookup yields CDR1 SEHNR and CDR2 FQNEAQ (reference sequence). CDR3 region: CASSSQGASKNIQYF. The CDR3 nucleotides are TGTGCCAGCAGCTCACAGGGGGCATCCAAAAACATTCAGTACTTC.

The chain has TRBV6-4 and TRBJ2-3; D remains unclear. This CDR3 comprises 14 residues. The germline V gene has CDR1 MRHNA and CDR2 SNTAGT. V gave up 3 bases and J gave up 3 bases, with 10 bases separating them. The CDR3 reads CASSEKLGTDTQYF. CDR3 DNA sequence: TGTGCCAGCAGTGAAAAACTCGGAACAGATACGCAGTATTTT.

This clonotype occurred a few times. V usage is TRBV29-1 and J usage is TRBJ1-2, with a possible D match to TRBD1 (5 bases). Germline-derived CDR1 and CDR2 are SQVTM and ANQGSEA. The CDR3 extends over 16 amino acids. Trimming pared 8 bases from V and 2 bases from J, leaving 24 bases between. DNA for the CDR3: TGCAGCCTCCGGGTAGTGGGACCCATTAAAAACTATGGCTACACCTTC. It encodes CSLRVVGPIKNYGYTF.

Notes on this clonotype: The junction departs from germline at one end; a sequencing error may be responsible. CDR3 sequence reads: CASSYAGGLNYGYTF. Written as DNA, the CDR3 is TGTGCCAGTAGTTACGCCGGGGGACTTAACTATGGCTACACCTTC. The rearrangement links TRBV12-3 or TRBV12-4 to TRBJ1-2; possible D gene TRBD1, 5 bases. CDR3 size: 15 residues.

The chain has TRBV18 and TRBJ1-3; D is uncertain. V shed 3 bases and J shed 0 bases, with 15 bases lying between them. The CDR3 spans 17 residues. Germline V gene data show CDR1 as KGHSH and CDR2 as LQKENI. DNA of the CDR3: TGTGCCAGCTCACCGTACGCCGGGCCGAGCTCTGGAAACACCATATATTTT. Translating gives CASSPYAGPSSGNTIYF.

The rearrangement uses TRBV20-1 and TRBJ2-7; 8 bases align to TRBD1. Germline trimming cut 5 bases from V and 3 bases from J; bases unmatched to any gene: 6. This CDR3 has 13 amino acids. Germline CDR1 reads DFQATT; CDR2 reads SNEGSKA (reference sequence). In DNA, the CDR3 is TGCAGTGCTTACCGGGACAGGTTCTACGAGCAGTACTTC. Its protein product is CSAYRDRFYEQYF.

This chain links TRBV9 with TRBJ2-3; 7 bases are a match to TRBD2. This CDR3 is 15 amino acids long. The junction had 3 bases not matched to a gene; V was cut back by 0 bases and J by 2 bases. Germline V gene sequence: CDR1 SGDLS, CDR2 YYNGEE. CDR3 in amino acids: CASSVGLAVTDTQYF. Here the CDR3 DNA reads TGTGCCAGCAGCGTAGGGCTAGCGGTCACAGATACGCAGTATTTT.